Sequencing of this T cell receptor (beta chain) was carried out in a study of blood T cells in healthy people across ages. A second roughly 7 to 12 cycle PCR used barcoded and J-beta primers. TCRdb ran MiXCR on the 5' RACE reads and lists one entry per CDR3 protein. This sample has some 1.6 million distinct CDR3 sequences; roughly 32% occur once, and the top ten carry 11%. This clonotype has only a few counts. Deletions cut 1 base from V and 6 bases from J, with 13 bases between. This CDR3 is built from 14 residues. The rearrangement joins TRBV12-3 or TRBV12-4 to TRBJ2-7; D not resolved. Sequenced sample: blood. The receptor's source is a woman aged 25 to 39 in good health. The CDR3 coding sequence is TGTGCCAGCAGTTTAGTGGTCTCCCCTGGCGAGCAGTACTTC. This codes for CASSLVVSPGEQYF.